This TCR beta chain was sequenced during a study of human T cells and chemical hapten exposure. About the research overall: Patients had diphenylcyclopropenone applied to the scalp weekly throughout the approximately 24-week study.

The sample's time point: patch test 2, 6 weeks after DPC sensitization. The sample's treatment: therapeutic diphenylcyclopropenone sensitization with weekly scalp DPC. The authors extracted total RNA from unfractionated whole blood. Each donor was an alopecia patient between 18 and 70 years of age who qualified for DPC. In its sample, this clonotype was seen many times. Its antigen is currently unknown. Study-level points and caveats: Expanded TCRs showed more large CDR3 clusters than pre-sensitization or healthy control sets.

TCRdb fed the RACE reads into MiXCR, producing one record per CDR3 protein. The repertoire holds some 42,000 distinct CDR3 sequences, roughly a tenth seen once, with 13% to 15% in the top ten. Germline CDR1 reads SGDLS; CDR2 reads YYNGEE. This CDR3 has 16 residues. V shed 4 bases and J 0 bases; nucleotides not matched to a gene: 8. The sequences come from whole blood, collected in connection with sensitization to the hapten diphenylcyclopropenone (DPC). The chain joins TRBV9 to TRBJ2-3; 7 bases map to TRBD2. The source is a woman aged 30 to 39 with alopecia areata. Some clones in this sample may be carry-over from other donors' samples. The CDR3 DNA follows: TGTGCCAGCAGCTCCCTGCTAGCGGTTAGCACAGATACGCAGTATTTT. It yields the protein CASSSLLAVSTDTQYF.